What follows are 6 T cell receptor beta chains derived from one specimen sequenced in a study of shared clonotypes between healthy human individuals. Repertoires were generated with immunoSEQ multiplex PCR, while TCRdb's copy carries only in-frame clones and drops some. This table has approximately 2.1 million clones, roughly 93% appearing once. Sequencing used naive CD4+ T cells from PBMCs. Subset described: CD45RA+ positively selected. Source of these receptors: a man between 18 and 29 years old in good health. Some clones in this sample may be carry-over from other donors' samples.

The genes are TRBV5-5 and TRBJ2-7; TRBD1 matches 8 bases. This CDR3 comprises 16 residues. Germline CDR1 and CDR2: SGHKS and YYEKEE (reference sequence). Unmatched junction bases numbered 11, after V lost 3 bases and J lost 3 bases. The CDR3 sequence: CASSWRLGQAIYEQYF. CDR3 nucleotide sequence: TGTGCCAGCAGCTGGCGATTGGGACAGGCAATCTACGAGCAGTACTTC.

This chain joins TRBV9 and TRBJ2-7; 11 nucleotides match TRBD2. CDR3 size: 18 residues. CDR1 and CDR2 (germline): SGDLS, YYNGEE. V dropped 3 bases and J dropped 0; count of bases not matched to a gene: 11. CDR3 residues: CASSAVDPGLAGSYEQYF. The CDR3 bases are TGTGCCAGCAGCGCTGTAGACCCTGGACTAGCGGGCTCCTACGAGCAGTACTTC.

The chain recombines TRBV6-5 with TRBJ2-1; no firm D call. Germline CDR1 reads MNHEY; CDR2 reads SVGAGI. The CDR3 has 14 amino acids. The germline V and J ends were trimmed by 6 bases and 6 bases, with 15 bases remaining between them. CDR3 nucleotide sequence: TGTGCCAGCAGCTTACGGATGAGCTTCAATGAGCAGTTCTTC. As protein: CASSLRMSFNEQFF.

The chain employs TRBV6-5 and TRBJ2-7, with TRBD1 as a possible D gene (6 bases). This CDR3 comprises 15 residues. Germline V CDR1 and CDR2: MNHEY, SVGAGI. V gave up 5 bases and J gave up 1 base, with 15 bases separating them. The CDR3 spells CASSKLQGNSYEQYF. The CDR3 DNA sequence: TGTGCCAGCAGTAAACTACAGGGTAATTCCTACGAGCAGTACTTC.

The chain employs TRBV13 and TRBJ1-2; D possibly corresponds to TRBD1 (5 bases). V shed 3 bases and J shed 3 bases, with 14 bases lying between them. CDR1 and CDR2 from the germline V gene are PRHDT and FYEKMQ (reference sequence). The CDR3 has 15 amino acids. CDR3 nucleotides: TGTGCCAGCAGCTTGGGACGGGACGGATACTATGGCTACACCTTC. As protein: CASSLGRDGYYGYTF. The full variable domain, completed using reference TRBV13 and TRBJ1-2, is AAGVIQSPRHLIKEKRETATLKCYPIPRHDTVYWYQQGPGQDPQFLISFYEKMQSDKGSIPDRFSAQQFSDYHSELNMSSLELGDSALYFCASSLGRDGYYGYTFGSGTRLTVV.

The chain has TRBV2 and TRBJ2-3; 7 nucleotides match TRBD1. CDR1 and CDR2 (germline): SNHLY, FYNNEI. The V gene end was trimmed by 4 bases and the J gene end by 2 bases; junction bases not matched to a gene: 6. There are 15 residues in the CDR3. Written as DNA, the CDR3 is TGTGCCAGCAGTGTGACAGGGTTTGCCACAGATACGCAGTATTTT. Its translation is CASSVTGFATDTQYF. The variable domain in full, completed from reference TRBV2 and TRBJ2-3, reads EPEVTQTPSHQVTQMGQEVILRCVPISNHLYFYWYRQILGQKVEFLVSFYNNEISEKSEIFDDQFSVERPDGSNFTLKIRSTKLEDSAMYFCASSVTGFATDTQYFGPGTRLTVL.